This entry lists 16 T cell receptor beta chains sequenced from one sample in a study of cytomegalovirus exposure and HLA in healthy donors. 13 Jbeta primers and 60 Vbeta primers were used for the PCR. Clones were sequenced by immunoSEQ multiplex PCR, and TCRdb holds only the in-frame ones, with some missing. Of 120,000 or so clones listed, more than 70% are singletons. The sequencing input was PBMCs. These receptors were taken from a young man in good health and CMV-seronegative.

V is TRBV29-1 and J is TRBJ2-7; possible D gene TRBD1, 6 bases. The CDR3 is 12 residues long. CDR1 and CDR2 from the germline V gene are SQVTM and ANQGSEA. Trimming took off 6 bases at V and 2 bases at J, with 11 bases between the two ends. CDR3 sequence reads: CSVRQVTYEQYF. The CDR3 DNA is TGCAGCGTAAGACAGGTAACCTACGAGCAGTACTTC.

The chain combines TRBV5-1 with TRBJ1-3; a weak D match, TRBD1 (6 bases). This CDR3 region has 14 residues. CDR1 and CDR2 from the germline V gene are SGHRS and YFSETQ. V shed 0 bases and J shed 4 bases, with 8 bases lying between them. The CDR3 sequence: CASSLGGPGNTIYF. The CDR3 DNA sequence: TGCGCCAGCAGCTTGGGGGGGCCGGGAAACACCATATATTTT.

The chain carries TRBV2 and TRBJ2-5; a weak D match, TRBD2 (5 bases). CDR3 length: 15 amino acids. Germline CDR1 reads SNHLY; CDR2 reads FYNNEI. The V gene lost 2 bases and the J gene lost 2 bases, with 12 bases spanning the gap. The CDR3: CASSEQIARQETQYF. CDR3 nucleotide sequence: TGTGCCAGCAGTGAACAAATAGCGAGGCAAGAGACCCAGTACTTC.

This clone was counted only a few times. The V call is TRBV6-5, the J call TRBJ2-7, with a possible D match to TRBD1 (5 bases). V lost 0 bases and J lost 3, with 12 bases in between. CDR1 is MNHEY and CDR2 is SVGAGI in the germline V gene. The CDR3 has 15 amino acids. CDR3 residues: CASSYSIDSVYEQYF. Here the CDR3 DNA reads TGTGCCAGCAGTTACTCGATTGACAGCGTCTACGAGCAGTACTTC.

The chain is built from TRBV2 and TRBJ2-7; 13 bases are shared with TRBD2. The V and J ends lost 6 bases and 4 bases, in that order; junction bases with no gene match: 15. Germline values: CDR1 SNHLY, CDR2 FYNNEI. The CDR3 loop spans 18 amino acids. The CDR3 DNA sequence: TGTGCCAGCAGGGCCACAGGACTAGCGGGGGAAACTTCTTACGAGCAGTACTTC. Translation: CASRATGLAGETSYEQYF.

CDR3 sequence: CASSRRTSREPAKNIQYF. The CDR3 nucleotides are TGTGCCAGCAGCCGCCGGACTAGCCGGGAACCGGCCAAAAACATTCAGTACTTC. The V gene is TRBV4-2, the J gene TRBJ2-4; 8 bases map to TRBD2. Losses at the gene ends were 4 bases for V and 1 base for J; bases not matched to a gene: 12. CDR1 is LGHNA and CDR2 is YNFKEQ in the germline V gene. This CDR3 is 18 amino acids long.

This chain joins TRBV5-1 and TRBJ2-3, with 7 bases that match TRBD1. This CDR3 contains 17 residues. Germline V gene sequence: CDR1 SGHRS, CDR2 YFSETQ. V shed 4 bases and J 2 bases; nucleotides not matched to a gene: 13. CDR3 sequence (DNA): TGCGCCAGCAGCCTTACCCCGACAGGGCGAACCACAGATACGCAGTATTTT. It yields the protein CASSLTPTGRTTDTQYF.

This clone occurred once. The V call is TRBV7-2, the J call TRBJ2-3; TRBD2 matches 7 bases. Losses at the gene ends were 4 bases for V and 2 bases for J; bases not matched to a gene: 3. The CDR3 extends over 14 amino acids. Per the germline V gene, CDR1 is SGHTA and CDR2 is FQGNSA. CDR3 residues: CASSWGLNTDTQYF. CDR3 DNA sequence: TGTGCCAGCAGCTGGGGACTAAACACAGATACGCAGTATTTT. Variable domain in full (rest from reference TRBV7-2 and TRBJ2-3): GAGVSQSPSNKVTEKGKDVELRCDPISGHTALYWYRQSLGQGLEFLIYFQGNSAPDKSGLPSDRFSAERTGGSVSTLTIQRTQQEDSAVYLCASSWGLNTDTQYFGPGTRLTVL.

The rearrangement links TRBV28 to TRBJ2-1, with 13 nucleotides matching TRBD2. The junction had 12 bases not matched to a gene; V was cut back by 5 bases and J by 8 bases. The CDR3 runs to 17 residues. Germline CDR1 reads MDHEN; CDR2 reads SYDVKM. CDR3 sequence (DNA): TGTGCCAGCAGTCCCTCCCGGACTAGCGGGGGTCTTGATGAGCAGTTCTTC. Translation: CASSPSRTSGGLDEQFF.

The rearrangement links TRBV27 to TRBJ1-5, with a possible D match to TRBD1 (5 bases). V lost 7 bases and J 2 bases, leaving 12 bases between the germline ends. CDR1 and CDR2 (germline): MNHEY, SMNVEV (reference sequence). This CDR3 contains 14 residues. In DNA form, the CDR3 reads TGTGCCAGCAAACCAGGAGGGGGCAATCAGCCCCAGCATTTT. Residues: CASKPGGGNQPQHF.

The gene calls are TRBV6-5 and TRBJ1-1, with D perhaps TRBD1 (6 bases). The germline V gene has CDR1 MNHEY and CDR2 SVGAGI. V lost 2 bases and J lost 8, with 6 bases in between. The CDR3 is 11 residues long. The CDR3 nucleotides are TGTGCCAGCAGTTACGGACAGGAAGCTTTCTTT. This codes for CASSYGQEAFF.

The chain is built from TRBV5-1 and TRBJ2-3; TRBD2 matches at 7 bases. CDR1 is SGHRS and CDR2 is YFSETQ in the germline V gene. The CDR3 runs to 15 residues. V lost 1 base to trimming and J lost 3 bases; unmatched junction nucleotides: 5. CDR3 sequence: CASSLFTSVTDTQYF. As DNA, the CDR3 is TGCGCCAGCAGCTTGTTCACTAGCGTTACAGATACGCAGTATTTT.

This chain connects TRBV19 to TRBJ1-5; 9 positions match TRBD1. V was pared by 4 bases and J by 4 bases, with 8 bases of the junction left unmatched. CDR1 is LNHDA and CDR2 is SQIVND in the germline V gene (reference sequence). The CDR3 loop spans 16 amino acids. This CDR3 reads CASSKQGAGWNQPQHF. The CDR3 bases are TGTGCCAGTAGTAAACAGGGGGCAGGTTGGAATCAGCCCCAGCATTTT.

This chain links TRBV28 with TRBJ1-4; weak D call: TRBD1 (6 bases). The CDR3 length is 13 residues. The V gene's germline CDR1 is MDHEN and CDR2 SYDVKM. The CDR3 region has the DNA TGTGTTGTAGGACAGCTCGATAATGAAAAACTGTTTTTT. It is translated as CVVGQLDNEKLFF.

The gene calls are TRBV11-3 and TRBJ1-4; D not resolved. CDR1 and CDR2 (germline): SGHNT, YENEEA. This CDR3 contains 13 residues. V lost 1 base, J lost 8 bases, and 8 bases lay in between. CDR3 nucleotide sequence: TGTGCCAGCAGCTTAGGTTCGGGGGAAAAACTGTTTTTT. It specifies CASSLGSGEKLFF.

The gene calls are TRBV6-5 and TRBJ2-1, with 7 bases that match TRBD2. Germline assignment: CDR1 MNHEY and CDR2 SVGAGI. V shed 6 bases, J shed 7 bases, and the junction held 9 bases outside the gene matches. CDR3 length: 14 residues. In nucleotides, the CDR3 is TGTGCCAGCAGCCTTTATCGCGGGGGAAATGAGCAGTTCTTC. Amino acids: CASSLYRGGNEQFF.